One T cell receptor (beta chain) is described in this entry. Trimming stripped 5 bases from V and 5 bases from J, with 7 bases between. Germline V gives CDR1 PRHDT, CDR2 FYEKMQ (reference sequence). This CDR3 spans 11 amino acids. The data are from a study of T cell changes during pregnancy in multiple sclerosis. Using immunoSEQ multiplex PCR, the repertoire was profiled, and TCRdb retains in-frame clones only, with some absent. The top ten hold about 2% of the sample, which has some 97,000 clones, 92% seen once. The starting material was peripheral blood, obtained after pregnancy. This TCR was sampled from a female donor with multiple sclerosis, enrolled in a pregnancy study. V and J are TRBV13 and TRBJ2-7, with D unresolved. The DNA for the CDR3 is TGTGCCAGCAGCCTGAGGAACGAGCAGTACTTC. Amino acids: CASSLRNEQYF.